The rows below give T cell receptor beta chains drawn from one sample of a study. TCRdb ran MiXCR on the 5' RACE reads and lists one entry per CDR3 protein. The repertoire has approximately 9,600 distinct CDR3 sequences, 40% to 50% of them found once; the top ten carry over 2.5%. Material: Tregs sorted from a lymph node. The receptor set was obtained from a female donor with breast cancer. Both conserved end residues are part of each CDR3. D genes are given only for firm matches. Rows give clone size only sometimes, using once, few, many, or a class for an expanded clone.

J gene: TRBJ2-1
V gene: TRBV11-1
clone size: -
D gene: TRBD1
CDR3 protein: CASSARDRGYNEQFF
CDR3 DNA: TGTGCCAGCAGCGCCCGGGACAGGGGCTACAATGAGCAGTTCTTC

J gene: TRBJ1-6
V gene: TRBV4-2
clone size: -
D gene: TRBD1
CDR3 protein: CASSQRTGGSPLHF
CDR3 DNA: TGTGCCAGCAGCCAACGGACAGGGGGTTCACCCCTCCACTTT

J gene: TRBJ2-7
V gene: TRBV7-2
clone size: -
D gene: -
CDR3 protein: CASSLVGQGYYEQYF
CDR3 DNA: TGTGCCAGCAGCTTAGTTGGGCAGGGCTACTACGAGCAGTACTTC

J gene: TRBJ2-7
V gene: TRBV4-1
clone size: -
D gene: -
CDR3 protein: CASSQEGLAASYEQYF
CDR3 DNA: TGCGCCAGCAGCCAAGAAGGCCTAGCAGCAAGCTACGAGCAGTACTTC

J gene: TRBJ2-1
V gene: TRBV5-6
clone size: -
D gene: -
CDR3 protein: CASSSRLESFF
CDR3 DNA: TGTGCCAGCAGCTCGAGACTAGAGTCGTTCTTC

J gene: TRBJ2-7
V gene: TRBV4-1
clone size: -
D gene: TRBD2
CDR3 protein: CASSQQPGLAGSEQYF
CDR3 DNA: TGCGCCAGCAGCCAGCAACCGGGACTAGCGGGATCAGAGCAGTACTTC

J gene: TRBJ2-5
V gene: TRBV5-1
clone size: -
D gene: TRBD1
CDR3 protein: CASSPGTEFQETQYF
CDR3 DNA: TGCGCCAGCAGCCCGGGGACAGAATTTCAAGAGACCCAGTACTTC

J gene: TRBJ2-1
V gene: TRBV7-8
clone size: few
D gene: TRBD2
CDR3 protein: CASSLSGLAAYNEQFF
CDR3 DNA: TGTGCCAGCAGCTTATCTGGACTAGCGGCTTACAATGAGCAGTTCTTC

J gene: TRBJ2-2
V gene: TRBV6-4
clone size: -
D gene: -
CDR3 protein: CASSDSSVAGELFF
CDR3 DNA: TGTGCCAGCAGTGACTCGAGCGTCGCCGGGGAGCTGTTTTTT

J gene: TRBJ2-2
V gene: TRBV9
clone size: -
D gene: -
CDR3 protein: CASSEGGVPPSTGELFF
CDR3 DNA: TGTGCCAGCAGCGAGGGGGGGGTTCCCCCGAGCACCGGGGAGCTGTTTTTT

J gene: TRBJ2-1
V gene: TRBV4-1
clone size: once
D gene: -
CDR3 protein: CASSPLTAPYNEQFF
CDR3 DNA: TGCGCCAGCAGCCCCCTGACGGCCCCCTACAATGAGCAGTTCTTC

J gene: TRBJ2-7
V gene: TRBV5-1
clone size: -
D gene: TRBD2
CDR3 protein: CASSLAPSGSVYEQYF
CDR3 DNA: TGCGCCAGCAGCTTGGCCCCTAGCGGGAGTGTCTACGAGCAGTACTTC

J gene: TRBJ2-5
V gene: TRBV9
clone size: few
D gene: -
CDR3 protein: CASSVLDSQETQYF
CDR3 DNA: TGTGCCAGCAGCGTCCTGGACAGCCAAGAGACCCAGTACTTC

J gene: TRBJ2-5
V gene: TRBV9
clone size: -
D gene: TRBD2
CDR3 protein: CASSVEAGVETQYF
CDR3 DNA: TGTGCCAGCAGCGTAGAAGCGGGAGTTGAGACCCAGTACTTC

J gene: TRBJ1-2
V gene: TRBV6-1
clone size: -
D gene: -
CDR3 protein: CASKGRASYGYTF
CDR3 DNA: TGTGCCAGCAAGGGGAGGGCCTCATATGGCTACACCTTC

J gene: TRBJ2-7
V gene: TRBV12-3/TRBV12-4
clone size: -
D gene: -
CDR3 protein: CASRGTAFSYEQYF
CDR3 DNA: TGTGCCAGCAGAGGAACAGCTTTCTCCTACGAGCAGTACTTC

J gene: TRBJ2-3
V gene: TRBV27
clone size: -
D gene: -
CDR3 protein: CASSLYGGRTDTQYF
CDR3 DNA: TGTGCCAGCAGTTTATACGGGGGCCGCACAGATACGCAGTATTTT

J gene: TRBJ1-2
V gene: TRBV7-6
clone size: -
D gene: TRBD1
CDR3 protein: CASSQTGWIGKDSYTF
CDR3 DNA: TGTGCTAGCAGCCAGACAGGGTGGATAGGAAAAGATAGCTACACCTTC

J gene: TRBJ1-1
V gene: TRBV19
clone size: once
D gene: -
CDR3 protein: CASSTVGSLNTEALF
CDR3 DNA: TGTGCCAGTAGTACAGTTGGAAGTCTGAACACTGAAGCTCTCTTT

J gene: TRBJ2-7
V gene: TRBV20-1
clone size: -
D gene: TRBD2
CDR3 protein: CSARFLADYEQYF
CDR3 DNA: TGCAGTGCTAGGTTTCTAGCGGACTACGAGCAGTACTTC

J gene: TRBJ2-7
V gene: TRBV14
clone size: once
D gene: -
CDR3 protein: CASSQDPVDFTYEQYF
CDR3 DNA: TGTGCCAGCAGCCAAGATCCGGTGGATTTTACCTACGAGCAGTACTTC

J gene: TRBJ1-3
V gene: TRBV30
clone size: -
D gene: -
CDR3 protein: CAWSIGRRPGNTIYF
CDR3 DNA: TGTGCCTGGAGTATTGGACGTAGACCTGGAAACACCATATATTTT

J gene: TRBJ1-2
V gene: TRBV7-6
clone size: -
D gene: TRBD1
CDR3 protein: CASSSTGDVNYGYTF
CDR3 DNA: TGTGCCAGCAGCTCGACAGGGGATGTTAACTATGGCTACACCTTC

J gene: TRBJ2-7
V gene: TRBV12-3/TRBV12-4
clone size: -
D gene: TRBD2
CDR3 protein: CASGEGEQYF
CDR3 DNA: TGTGCCAGCGGGGAGGGCGAGCAGTACTTC

J gene: TRBJ2-7
V gene: TRBV4-1
clone size: -
D gene: -
CDR3 protein: CASSQWTEYEQHF
CDR3 DNA: TGCGCCAGCAGCCAATGGACAGAATACGAGCAGCACTTC

J gene: TRBJ2-5
V gene: TRBV5-1
clone size: few
D gene: -
CDR3 protein: CASGLNSRYQETQYF
CDR3 DNA: TGCGCCAGCGGCTTAAACAGCCGGTACCAAGAGACCCAGTACTTC

J gene: TRBJ2-5
V gene: TRBV12-3/TRBV12-4
clone size: -
D gene: TRBD2
CDR3 protein: CASSPSGTFQETQYF
CDR3 DNA: TGTGCCAGCAGTCCGAGCGGGACCTTCCAAGAGACCCAGTACTTC

J gene: TRBJ2-3
V gene: TRBV7-8
clone size: -
D gene: -
CDR3 protein: CASSTRLRGVTDTQYF
CDR3 DNA: TGTGCCAGCAGCACAAGACTGAGAGGGGTGACAGATACGCAGTATTTT

J gene: TRBJ1-1
V gene: TRBV27
clone size: few
D gene: -
CDR3 protein: CASSLGESYEAFF
CDR3 DNA: TGTGCCAGCAGTTTAGGAGAGTCATACGAAGCTTTCTTT

J gene: TRBJ1-1
V gene: TRBV9
clone size: -
D gene: -
CDR3 protein: CASSPRDSSSLNTEAFF
CDR3 DNA: TGTGCCAGCAGCCCACGCGACAGCTCTTCCTTGAACACTGAAGCTTTCTTT

J gene: TRBJ2-5
V gene: TRBV11-3
clone size: -
D gene: TRBD1
CDR3 protein: CASSLDAQGADRETQYF
CDR3 DNA: TGTGCCAGCAGCTTAGATGCACAGGGGGCCGATCGAGAGACCCAGTACTTC

J gene: TRBJ2-1
V gene: TRBV7-6
clone size: few
D gene: TRBD2
CDR3 protein: CASSPRTSGWNEQFF
CDR3 DNA: TGTGCCAGCAGCCCTCGGACTAGCGGGTGGAATGAGCAGTTCTTC

J gene: TRBJ2-5
V gene: TRBV10-3
clone size: few
D gene: -
CDR3 protein: CAISASGAQSGETQYF
CDR3 DNA: TGTGCCATCAGTGCCTCGGGGGCCCAGTCGGGAGAGACCCAGTACTTC

J gene: TRBJ2-3
V gene: TRBV5-1
clone size: once
D gene: -
CDR3 protein: CASSLYGTSSTDTQYF
CDR3 DNA: TGCGCCAGCAGCTTGTATGGGACGTCAAGCACAGATACGCAGTATTTT

J gene: TRBJ2-7
V gene: TRBV6-5
clone size: -
D gene: -
CDR3 protein: CASSTDSTYEQYF
CDR3 DNA: TGTGCCAGCAGTACCGACAGCACCTACGAGCAGTACTTC

J gene: TRBJ2-1
V gene: TRBV7-2
clone size: few
D gene: TRBD2
CDR3 protein: CASAGLAGIYNEQFF
CDR3 DNA: TGTGCCAGCGCAGGACTAGCGGGAATCTACAATGAGCAGTTCTTC

J gene: TRBJ2-1
V gene: TRBV2
clone size: few
D gene: TRBD1
CDR3 protein: CASLVRDRADGEQFF
CDR3 DNA: TGTGCCAGCCTTGTCCGGGACAGGGCTGACGGGGAGCAGTTCTTC

J gene: TRBJ1-5
V gene: TRBV27
clone size: -
D gene: -
CDR3 protein: CASSPGLVNQPQHF
CDR3 DNA: TGTGCCAGCAGTCCAGGACTAGTCAATCAGCCCCAGCATTTT

J gene: TRBJ2-7
V gene: TRBV4-1
clone size: few
D gene: -
CDR3 protein: CASSQGDSNYEQYF
CDR3 DNA: TGCGCCAGCAGCCAAGGTGACAGTAACTACGAGCAGTACTTC

J gene: TRBJ2-7
V gene: TRBV5-1
clone size: once
D gene: -
CDR3 protein: CASSLGSGPEQYF
CDR3 DNA: TGCGCCAGCAGCTTGGGGTCAGGTCCCGAGCAGTACTTC

J gene: TRBJ2-7
V gene: TRBV5-1
clone size: few
D gene: TRBD2
CDR3 protein: CASSLASGLGYEQYF
CDR3 DNA: TGCGCCAGCAGCTTGGCTAGCGGCCTCGGCTACGAGCAGTACTTC